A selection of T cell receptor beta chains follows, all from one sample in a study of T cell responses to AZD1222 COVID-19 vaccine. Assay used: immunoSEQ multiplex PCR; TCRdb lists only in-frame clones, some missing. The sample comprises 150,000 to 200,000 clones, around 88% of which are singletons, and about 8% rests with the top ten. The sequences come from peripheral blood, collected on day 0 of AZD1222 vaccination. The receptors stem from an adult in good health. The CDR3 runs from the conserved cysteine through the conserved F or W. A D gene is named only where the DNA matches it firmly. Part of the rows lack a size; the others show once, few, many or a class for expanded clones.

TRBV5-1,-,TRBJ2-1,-,TGCGCCAGCAGCTTGGAGGCAGGGGCTCATGAGCAGTTCTTC,CASSLEAGAHEQFF
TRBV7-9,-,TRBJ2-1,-,TGTGCCAGCAGCCGAGATAGGGGCTCCTACAATGAGCAGTTCTTC,CASSRDRGSYNEQFF
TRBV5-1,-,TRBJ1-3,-,TGCGCCAGCAGCTCTGGGAACTACGGGACGGATGGAAACACCATATATTTT,CASSSGNYGTDGNTIYF
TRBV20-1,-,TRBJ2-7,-,TGCAGTGCTAGTCCGGGACACTCCTACGAGCAGTACTTC,CSASPGHSYEQYF
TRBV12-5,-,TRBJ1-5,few,TGTGCTAGTGGGCCGGGAGGGCCTAATCAGCCCCAGCATTTT,CASGPGGPNQPQHF
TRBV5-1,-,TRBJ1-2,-,TGCGCCAGCAGCTCTACGCAACAGGGAGGAGATGGCTACACCTTC,CASSSTQQGGDGYTF
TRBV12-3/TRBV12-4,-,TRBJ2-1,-,TGTGCCAGCAGTTTAGATCGGAGTAATGAGCAGTTCTTC,CASSLDRSNEQFF
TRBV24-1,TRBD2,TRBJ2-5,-,TGTGCCACCGGACCTAGCGGCGGAGGGACCCAGTACTTC,CATGPSGGGTQYF
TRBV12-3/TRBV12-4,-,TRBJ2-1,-,TGTGCCAGCACCCCCCTGGGGCTAAATGAGCAGTTCTTC,CASTPLGLNEQFF
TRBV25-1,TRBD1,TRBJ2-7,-,TGTGCCAGCAGTGGGACAGGCCTTGGGGACGAGCAGTACTTC,CASSGTGLGDEQYF
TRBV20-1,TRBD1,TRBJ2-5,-,TGCAGTGCCGAGGACAGGGAGACCCAGTACTTC,CSAEDRETQYF
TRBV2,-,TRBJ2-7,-,TGTGCCAGCCTCTCAGGTGGCGAGCAGTACTTC,CASLSGGEQYF
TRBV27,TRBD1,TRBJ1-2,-,TGTGCCAGCAGTTTTGGGGACAGGGGCAATATCGGGTATGGCTACACCTTC,CASSFGDRGNIGYGYTF
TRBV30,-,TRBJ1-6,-,TGTGCCTGGAGTGTAGGGTTCACTACCTATAATTCACCCCTCCACTTT,CAWSVGFTTYNSPLHF
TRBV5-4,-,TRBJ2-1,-,TGTGCCAGCAGCTTGTGGAATGACAATGAGCAGTTCTTC,CASSLWNDNEQFF
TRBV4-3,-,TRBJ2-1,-,TGCGCCAGCAGCCAAGGCCCCACCCGGTACGATGAGCAGTTCTTC,CASSQGPTRYDEQFF
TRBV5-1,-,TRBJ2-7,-,TGCGCCAGCAGTCAAGACAGTGAAGCCTACGAGCAGTACTTC,CASSQDSEAYEQYF